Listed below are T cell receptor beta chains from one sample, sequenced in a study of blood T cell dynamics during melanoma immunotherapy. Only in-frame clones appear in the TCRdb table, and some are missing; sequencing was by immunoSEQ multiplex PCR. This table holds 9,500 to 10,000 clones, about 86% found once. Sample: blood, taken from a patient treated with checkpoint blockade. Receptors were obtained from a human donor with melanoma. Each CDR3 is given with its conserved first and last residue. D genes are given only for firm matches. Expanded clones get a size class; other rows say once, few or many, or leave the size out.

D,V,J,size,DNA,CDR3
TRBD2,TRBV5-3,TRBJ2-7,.,TGTGCCAGCAAACGGCTAGCGGGGCTCTACGAGCAGTACTTC,CASKRLAGLYEQYF
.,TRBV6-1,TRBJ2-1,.,TGTGCCAGCAGTGAATACTTTTCCTACAATGAGCAGTTCTTC,CASSEYFSYNEQFF
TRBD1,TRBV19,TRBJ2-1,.,TGTGCCAGTACCGGACAGGGGGCCTACCTGGGCTACAATGAGCAGTTCTTC,CASTGQGAYLGYNEQFF
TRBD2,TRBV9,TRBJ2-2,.,TGTGCCAGCAGCGTGGGGACTAGCGGGGGTTTCGGGGAGCTGGTTTTT,CASSVGTSGGFGELVF
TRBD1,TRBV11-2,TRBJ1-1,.,TGTGCCAGCACCTGGACAGGGCAACCGAACACTGAAGCTTTCTTT,CASTWTGQPNTEAFF
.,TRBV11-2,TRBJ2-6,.,TGTGCCAGCAGCTCCTATACAGGGTCCCCCTCTGGGGCCAACGTCCTGACTTTC,CASSSYTGSPSGANVLTF
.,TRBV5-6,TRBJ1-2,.,TGTGCCAGCAGCCTGCACGGGAAAGGTGGCTACACCTTC,CASSLHGKGGYTF
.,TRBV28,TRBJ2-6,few,TGTGCCAGCAGTTTCGGGCAGATGAGTGGGGCCAACGTCCTGACTTTC,CASSFGQMSGANVLTF
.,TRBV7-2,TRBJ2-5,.,TGTGCCAGCATCCTCGCGCCACTTCAAGAGACCCAGTACTTC,CASILAPLQETQYF
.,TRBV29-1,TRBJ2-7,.,TGCAGCGTTGAAGACGACAGGACCTACGAGCAGTACTTC,CSVEDDRTYEQYF
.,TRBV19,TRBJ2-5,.,TGTGCCAGTAGTGTTGGGACACCAAAACAAGAGACCCAGTACTTC,CASSVGTPKQETQYF
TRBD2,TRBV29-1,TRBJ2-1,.,TGCAGCGTTTCCACTGGGACTAGCGGGAACAATGAGCAGTTCTTC,CSVSTGTSGNNEQFF
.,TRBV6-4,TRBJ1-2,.,TGTGCCAGCAGTCCGGACGGATCCTATGGCTACACCTTC,CASSPDGSYGYTF
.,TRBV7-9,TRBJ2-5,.,TGTGCCAGCAGCGAACGCCGGCTAGGGGGAGAGACCCAGTACTTC,CASSERRLGGETQYF
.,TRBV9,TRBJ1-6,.,TGTGCCAGCAGCCTGGGGGGTTCCTATAATTCACCCCTCCACTTT,CASSLGGSYNSPLHF
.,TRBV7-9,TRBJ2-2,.,TGTGCCAGCAGCTTAATTGGGAACCCGGCCGGGGAGCTGTTTTTT,CASSLIGNPAGELFF
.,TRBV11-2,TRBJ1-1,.,TGTGCCAGCAGATGGACAGCGCAGAACACTGAAGCTTTCTTT,CASRWTAQNTEAFF
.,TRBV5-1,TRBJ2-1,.,TGCGCCAGCAGCTGGGACGGCACGGAGCAGTTCTTC,CASSWDGTEQFF
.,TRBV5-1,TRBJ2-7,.,TGCGCCAGCAGCTCCCCTGGCGGGGCTGCATACGAGCAGTACTTC,CASSSPGGAAYEQYF
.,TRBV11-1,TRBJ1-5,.,TGTGCCAGCAGCTGGGAGGGACAAAATCAGCCCCAGCATTTT,CASSWEGQNQPQHF
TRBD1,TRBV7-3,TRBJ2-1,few,TGTGCCAGCAGCGCCTTACAGGGGAAGGGTTACAATGAGCAGTTCTTC,CASSALQGKGYNEQFF
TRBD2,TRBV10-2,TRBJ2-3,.,TGCGCCAGCAGTGAGGAGCGGGGTGGTTTGGCAGATACGCAGTATTTT,CASSEERGGLADTQYF
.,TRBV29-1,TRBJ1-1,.,TGCAGCGTTGAACTGCAGGGATCCATGAACACTGAAGCTTTCTTT,CSVELQGSMNTEAFF
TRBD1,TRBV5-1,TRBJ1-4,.,TGCGCCAGCAGCTGGGGCCCGGGACAGGGGGGCGAAAAACTGTTTTTT,CASSWGPGQGGEKLFF
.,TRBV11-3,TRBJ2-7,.,TGTGCCAGCAGCTTGAGTCGGGGTTCGGCCTACGAGCAGTACTTC,CASSLSRGSAYEQYF
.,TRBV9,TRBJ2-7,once,TGTGCCAGCAGCACCTCGACAGGCTACGAGCAGTACTTC,CASSTSTGYEQYF
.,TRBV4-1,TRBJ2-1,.,TGCGCCAGCAGCCAAGAGAACTCCAGGCATGAGCAGTTCTTC,CASSQENSRHEQFF
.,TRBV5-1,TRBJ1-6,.,TGCGCCAGCAGCTTGTCTAGGGTTGGGAATTCACCCCTCCACTTT,CASSLSRVGNSPLHF
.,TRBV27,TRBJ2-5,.,TGTGCCAGCAGTTCGGCAAACATTAGGGAGACCCAGTACTTC,CASSSANIRETQYF
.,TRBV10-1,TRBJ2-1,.,TGCGCCAGCAGTGAGTCTACGGGGACGAATGAGCAGTTCTTC,CASSESTGTNEQFF
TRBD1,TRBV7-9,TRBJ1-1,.,TGTGCCAGCAGCTGGGACAGGGGGCTTGGCACTGAAGCTTTCTTT,CASSWDRGLGTEAFF
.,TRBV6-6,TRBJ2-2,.,TGTGCCAGCAGTTTCGAGGGTTCCGGGGAGCTGTTTTTT,CASSFEGSGELFF
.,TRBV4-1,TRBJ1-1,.,TGCGCCAGCAGCCAAAACGGGAACACTGAAGCTTTCTTT,CASSQNGNTEAFF
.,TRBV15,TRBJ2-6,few,TGTGCCACCAGCAGAGAGGCGGACTCTGGGGCCAACGTCCTGACTTTC,CATSREADSGANVLTF
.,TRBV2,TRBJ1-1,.,TGTGCCAGCAGTGAAACAGCAATTGAAGCTTTCTTT,CASSETAIEAFF
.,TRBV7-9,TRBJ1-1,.,TGTGCCAGCAGCGACGGACGGGTCGGTGAAGCTTTCTTT,CASSDGRVGEAFF
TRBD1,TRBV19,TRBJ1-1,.,TGTGCCAGTAGTCTAAGGACAGGAGGAGCTTTCTTT,CASSLRTGGAFF
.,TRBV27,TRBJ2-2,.,TGTGCCAGCAGTCCCCGACATGCTAATGGGGAGCTGTTTTTT,CASSPRHANGELFF
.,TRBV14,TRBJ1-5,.,TGTGCCAGCAGCCCCAGGGGAGGGGATGCGTGGCGCAATCAGCCCCAGCATTTT,CASSPRGGDAWRNQPQHF
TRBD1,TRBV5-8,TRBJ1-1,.,TGTGCCAGCAGCTTGGACAGGGGAAAGGGCACTGAAGCTTTCTTT,CASSLDRGKGTEAFF
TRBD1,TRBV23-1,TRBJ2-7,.,TGCGCCAGCAGTCAAAGACGAGGACAGGGGCAACGGGAGCAGTACTTC,CASSQRRGQGQREQYF
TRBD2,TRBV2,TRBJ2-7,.,TGTGCCAGCAGTGAAGGTATTCAGCGGGGGGTCTACGAGCAGTACTTC,CASSEGIQRGVYEQYF